Each of the 16 T cell receptor beta chains below was sequenced from the same sample in a study of T cells in Graves' hyperthyroidism and ophthalmopathy. Amplified TCR beta CDR3 regions came from RNA transcripts. The study used the HTBI primer set for a first-round RT-PCR of the TCR CDR3. TCRdb called the multiplex PCR reads again in MiXCR, with one record for every CDR3 protein. Here the sample spans about 840,000 distinct CDR3 sequences, over 35% being singletons. The specimen sequenced was blood. The receptors were gathered from a man aged 18 to 29 with Graves' hyperthyroidism.

The chain employs TRBV5-6 and TRBJ2-5; tentatively, D is TRBD1 (6 bases). The CDR3 has 15 residues. Germline-derived CDR1 and CDR2 are SGHDT and YYEEEE. The ends were cut back, 3 bases at V and 2 bases at J, with 14 bases in the middle. The CDR3 protein is CASSSLRTAQETQYF. In nucleotides, the CDR3 is TGTGCCAGCAGCTCCCTCCGGACAGCGCAAGAGACCCAGTACTTC.

The rearrangement joins TRBV2 to TRBJ2-7, with 10 bases aligning to TRBD1. The CDR3 consists of 18 residues. Losses at the gene ends were 6 bases for V and 3 bases for J; bases not matched to a gene: 17. Germline V lookup: CDR1 SNHLY, CDR2 FYNNEI. The CDR3 reads CASSQADLTGTGDYEQYF. DNA of the CDR3: TGTGCCAGCAGCCAAGCCGATTTGACCGGGACAGGGGACTACGAGCAGTACTTC.

This clonotype was seen more than once but under ten times. V and J are TRBV9 and TRBJ1-1, with 7 bases that match TRBD1. Losses at the gene ends were 4 bases for V and 5 bases for J; bases not matched to a gene: 11. The CDR3 is 15 residues long. Germline V gene data show CDR1 as SGDLS and CDR2 as YYNGEE. CDR3 nucleotides: TGTGCCAGCAGCCTGTCGACAGGGATCGATACTGAAGCTTTCTTT. It yields the protein CASSLSTGIDTEAFF.

This clonotype was counted ten times or more. The chain combines TRBV9 with TRBJ1-1, with unresolved D. Germline V gene lookup returns CDR1 SGDLS and CDR2 YYNGEE. V lost 2 bases and J 4 bases, leaving 9 bases between the germline ends. The CDR3 spans 13 residues. CDR3 nucleotide sequence: TGTGCCAGCAGCGTTTCGGGTGGCACTGAAGCTTTCTTT. Protein sequence: CASSVSGGTEAFF.

This clonotype was observed at least ten times. V gene TRBV7-9 combines with J gene TRBJ1-1, with D uncertain. The CDR3 sequence is 13 residues long. Per the germline V gene, CDR1 is SEHNR and CDR2 is FQNEAQ (reference sequence). Trimming removed 1 base from V and 4 bases from J, with 7 bases in between. The CDR3 sequence is CASSLEGGTEAFF. Written as DNA, the CDR3 is TGTGCCAGCAGCTTAGAGGGCGGCACTGAAGCTTTCTTT.

The table lists this clonotype with a few counts. V usage is TRBV20-1 and J usage is TRBJ2-7, with 11 bases matching TRBD2. V shed 6 bases and J 6 bases; nucleotides not matched to a gene: 10. The CDR3 runs to 14 residues. Per the germline V gene, CDR1 is DFQATT and CDR2 is SNEGSKA (reference sequence). CDR3 protein: CSAQYGTSGREQYF. Written as DNA, the CDR3 is TGCAGTGCCCAGTACGGGACTAGCGGACGCGAGCAGTACTTC.

The chain recombines TRBV7-8 with TRBJ2-7; 7 bases align to TRBD2. CDR1 SGHVS and CDR2 FQNEAQ come from the germline V gene. The CDR3 consists of 15 residues. Trimming cost V 1 base and J 2 bases; bases outside gene matches: 5. The CDR3 nucleotides are TGTGCCAGCAGCTTAGTAAGCGGACTAGCCTACGAGCAGTACTTC. It translates to CASSLVSGLAYEQYF. The whole variable domain, filled in from reference TRBV7-8 and TRBJ2-7, reads GAGVSQSPRYKVAKRGQDVALRCDPISGHVSLFWYQQALGQGPEFLTYFQNEAQLDKSGLPSDRFFAERPEGSVSTLKIQRTQQEDSAVYLCASSLVSGLAYEQYFGPGTRLTVT.

In regard to this clonotype: Likely a read error: the CDR3 ends without its conserved phenylalanine or tryptophan. V is TRBV12-3 or TRBV12-4 and J is TRBJ1-1; D is unclear. V lost 7 bases to trimming and J lost 0 bases, with 9 bases between them. This CDR3 spans 13 amino acids. The CDR3 reads CASTVGLNTEAFL. CDR3 nucleotide sequence: TGTGCCAGCACGGTGGGCCTGAACACTGAAGCTTTCCTT.

The chain has TRBV7-3 and TRBJ2-5; possible D gene TRBD2, 5 bases. V was clipped by 5 bases and J by 1 base, with 14 bases between them. The CDR3 length is 15 residues. In germline, CDR1 is SGHTA, CDR2 FQGTGA. CDR3 sequence (DNA): TGTGCCAGCAGCGAAGGCGGGCGAACCCAAGAGACCCAGTACTTC. Its translation is CASSEGGRTQETQYF.

The chain couples TRBV5-1 to TRBJ2-2; 7 positions match TRBD1. Germline CDR1 is SGHRS and CDR2 is YFSETQ. The CDR3 is 12 amino acids. V was clipped by 6 bases and J by 10 bases; unmatched bases: 6. As DNA, the CDR3 is TGCGCCAGCACCCCCGGGACAGCGGAGCTGTTTTTT. This translates into CASTPGTAELFF.

This clonotype occurred many times. This chain links TRBV7-2 with TRBJ2-5, with a possible D match to TRBD1 (5 bases). Germline V gene sequence: CDR1 SGHTA, CDR2 FQGNSA. The V end was cut by 1 base, the J end by 5 bases, with 14 bases between. The CDR3 is 15 residues long. CDR3 in amino acids: CASSLGGQGRETQYF. CDR3 DNA sequence: TGTGCCAGCAGCTTAGGCGGTCAGGGTCGGGAGACCCAGTACTTC.

The sample holds a few counts of this clonotype. The chain combines TRBV5-1 with TRBJ2-2, with TRBD2 identical over 10 bases. The CDR3 extends over 17 amino acids. The junction had 7 bases not matched to a gene; V was cut back by 1 base and J by 4 bases. CDR1 is SGHRS and CDR2 is YFSETQ in the germline V gene. The CDR3: CASSLMLAGASTGELFF. CDR3 nucleotides: TGCGCCAGCAGCTTGATGCTAGCGGGAGCGAGCACCGGGGAGCTGTTTTTT.

The chain uses TRBV2 and TRBJ1-1; TRBD1 aligns across 9 bases. V lost 5 bases to trimming and J lost 2 bases; unmatched junction nucleotides: 12. Per the germline V gene, CDR1 is SNHLY and CDR2 is FYNNEI. This CDR3 spans 17 amino acids. CDR3 bases: TGTGCCAGCAGTTACCCCAACACAGGGGGCCACAACACTGAAGCTTTCTTT. Translation: CASSYPNTGGHNTEAFF.

The rearrangement uses TRBV12-3 or TRBV12-4 and TRBJ1-1; D possibly corresponds to TRBD1 (6 bases). V was pared by 5 bases and J by 2 bases, with 18 bases between. This CDR3 spans 16 amino acids. The CDR3 DNA reads TGTGCCAGCAGTCCTAACAGGGTTAGATTAAACACTGAAGCTTTCTTT. Protein product: CASSPNRVRLNTEAFF.

The chain is built from TRBV25-1 and TRBJ1-6; 7 bases match TRBD1. Per the germline V gene, CDR1 is MGHDK and CDR2 is SYGVNS. V gave up 3 bases and J gave up 8 bases; unmatched junction bases: 7. There are 15 residues in the CDR3. The CDR3 nucleotides read TGTGCCAGCAGTGAGACAGGGAAGGTTGATTCACCCCTCCACTTT. This encodes CASSETGKVDSPLHF.

This clonotype has only one observation. The V call is TRBV24-1, the J call TRBJ2-7; D may be TRBD1 (5 bases). CDR1 is KGHDR and CDR2 is SFDVKD in the germline V gene. This CDR3 has 16 residues. The V gene lost 2 bases and the J gene lost 8 bases, with 21 bases spanning the gap. The CDR3 sequence: CATSDSSGPGFDKQYF. In DNA, the CDR3 is TGTGCCACCAGTGATTCCTCCGGCCCAGGGTTCGACAAGCAGTACTTC.